Listed below are T cell receptor beta chains from one sample, sequenced in a study of T cell repertoires in cytomegalovirus infection. TCRdb itself ran the reads through MiXCR, one entry per CDR3 protein. The repertoire includes 300,000 to 400,000 distinct CDR3 sequences, 20% to 25% of them detected once, and roughly 13% sits in the top ten. Their specific antigens are unknown. The starting material was cultured PBMCs, obtained from culture after CMV antigen stimulation. These receptors were obtained from a human donor in good health (CMV status not recorded). Some clones in this sample may be carry-over from other donors' samples. CDR3s include the opening cysteine and the closing phenylalanine or tryptophan. Each record gives: J gene, D gene, V gene, clone size, CDR3 DNA, CDR3 protein. The D gene is left open where the match is weak. A clone size is listed for some rows: how often the clone was seen (once, few, many), or a class if it is expanded.

j_call: TRBJ1-1
d_call: .
v_call: TRBV5-4
clone_size: few
cdr3_nt: TGTGCCAGCAGCTACCCCAGCCACACTGAAGCTTTCTTT
cdr3_aa: CASSYPSHTEAFF

j_call: TRBJ2-5
d_call: TRBD2
v_call: TRBV20-1
clone_size: few
cdr3_nt: TGCAGTGCTAACGGTAGCGGGGACCAAGAGACCCAGTACTTC
cdr3_aa: CSANGSGDQETQYF

j_call: TRBJ2-3
d_call: TRBD2
v_call: TRBV7-9
clone_size: few
cdr3_nt: TGTGCCAGCAGCCACCCCCCAGGACTAGAGGGAGGAGATACGCAGTATTTT
cdr3_aa: CASSHPPGLEGGDTQYF

j_call: TRBJ1-3
d_call: .
v_call: TRBV7-2
clone_size: few
cdr3_nt: TGTGCCAGCAGCTTAGCAGCCGGGAGTACCATATATTTT
cdr3_aa: CASSLAAGSTIYF

j_call: TRBJ2-1
d_call: TRBD2
v_call: TRBV6-8
clone_size: few
cdr3_nt: TGTGCCAGCAGGCCTCTAGCGGGGCAAGGGCAGTTCTTC
cdr3_aa: CASRPLAGQGQFF

j_call: TRBJ2-5
d_call: .
v_call: TRBV6-5
clone_size: many
cdr3_nt: TGTGCCAGCACCTACAAGGGTTTCCAAGAGACCCAGTACTTC
cdr3_aa: CASTYKGFQETQYF

j_call: TRBJ2-2
d_call: .
v_call: TRBV7-3
clone_size: once
cdr3_nt: TGTGCCAGCAGCTTGACCGGGACTGGGAACACCGGGGAGCTGTTTTTT
cdr3_aa: CASSLTGTGNTGELFF

j_call: TRBJ1-1
d_call: .
v_call: TRBV12-3/TRBV12-4
clone_size: .
cdr3_nt: TGTGCCAGCAGCCTTGGGGGACGCGGGGGTGAAGCTTTCTTT
cdr3_aa: CASSLGGRGGEAFF

j_call: TRBJ2-3
d_call: .
v_call: TRBV7-3
clone_size: many
cdr3_nt: TGTGCCAGCAGCCCAACTAGCTACACAGATACGCAGTATTTT
cdr3_aa: CASSPTSYTDTQYF

j_call: TRBJ2-3
d_call: .
v_call: TRBV5-4
clone_size: .
cdr3_nt: TGTGCCAGCAGCTTGGACCAGCGAAACACAGATACGCAGTATTTT
cdr3_aa: CASSLDQRNTDTQYF

j_call: TRBJ2-1
d_call: .
v_call: TRBV7-2
clone_size: many
cdr3_nt: TGTGCCAGCAGCAGGGCGTCGGGGACTGAGCAGTTCTTC
cdr3_aa: CASSRASGTEQFF

j_call: TRBJ2-2
d_call: .
v_call: TRBV7-2
clone_size: .
cdr3_nt: TGTGCCAGCAGCTTTGGACAGTCGCTGAACACCGGGGAGCTGTTTTTT
cdr3_aa: CASSFGQSLNTGELFF